This T cell receptor (beta chain) is drawn from a study of human T cells and chemical hapten exposure (dated by TCRdb to about 2021). Regarding the complete study: For sensitization, 2% DPC in acetone was applied to an approximately 2 cm by approximately 2 cm area of upper inner arm skin. Throughout the study period of about 22 weeks, patients also received therapeutic DPC doses to the scalp every week. Patch testing was performed on the upper back with Finn chambers containing 0.01% DPC, and the patch tests were scored after 6 days according to International Contact Dermatitis Research Group standards. The patient cohort, mostly female, included alopecia areata with under or over 50% scalp involvement, alopecia totalis and alopecia universalis. Libraries were combined into a pool for sequencing, and differences in TCR yield between samples came mainly from small differences in library volumes within the pool. In alopecia patients, the study followed how the peripheral blood TCR repertoire changed in vivo over primary and secondary sensitization to diphenylcyclopropenone (DPC), a hapten. Patient blood was sampled pre-sensitization (week 0) and at 2, 6 and about 24 weeks after DPC sensitization. For TCR sequencing, blood came from approximately 29 alopecia patients at anywhere from one to four time points (pre-sensitization, 2, 6 and 24 weeks).

Including the terminal cysteine and phenylalanine, the CDR3 comprises 16 residues. Just CDR3 DNA is preserved here, 48 bases in frame from base 1. V is reduced by 5 bases and J by 0 bases, leaving a spacing of 15 bases between them. Based on the germline V gene, the CDR1 and CDR2 sequences are SGHAT and FQNNGV. In light of the paper, this sample's time point label describes: patch test 1, 2 weeks after DPC sensitization. The intended sense of this specimen's treatment or condition label: therapeutic diphenylcyclopropenone sensitization with weekly scalp DPC. At each patch-test visit, blood was drawn before the patch test was applied. Patients were eligible if aged 18 to 70, diagnosed with alopecia and judged suitable for DPC therapy, and pregnant patients were excluded. Unfractionated whole blood was collected in Tempus Blood RNA tubes, and total RNA was extracted from that blood. The library came from RACE. Sequencing relied on a NextSeq 500. Library preparation attached unique molecular identifiers to individual cDNA molecules for quantitative, reproducible TCR counting. From each blood RNA sample, both TCR alpha and TCR beta chains were sequenced. Concerning the study's data processing: Samples had a median of roughly 91,000 TCRs, with a range from roughly 23,224 to 700,000. The Decombinator software suite was used to annotate V, J and CDR3 in the TCR reads. Every sample was subsampled to the same number of TCRs (28,000) for the PS versus PT1 abundance plots. Expanded TCRs were defined as absent before sensitization and observed at least eight times at the 2-week time point. Using fastp at Q25 and MiXCR, TCRdb reprocessed the public reads and kept productive beta chains. Rows merge per CDR3 protein into single entries with the most common DNA and genes. V and J calls and clone size were set by TCRdb, not the authors. The sample profile shows 300,000 to 350,000 distinct CDR3 sequences; around 7% of them were found once. The leading ten clones occupy 8.4% of the sample.

Only a few counts were recorded for this clonotype. Which antigen it targets is not known. No qualities accompany the bases; no much larger clone lies one base away. General conclusions and limits of the study: No change with DPC sensitization was found in the number of TCRs above 1 in 1000 frequency, and no evidence of global repertoire structure alterations was found. The number of PT1 expanded TCRs positively correlated with patch test score, significant at thresholds 8, 16 and 32 but not 4. Because every patient had alopecia, a presumed autoimmune disease, the patients' immune response might differ from that of healthy individuals. After repeated subsampling, the strength of the expansion versus patch-test correlation and the threshold at which it became significant changed. Significantly more large CDR3 similarity clusters were formed by expanded TCRs than by pre-sensitization or healthy control sets, consistent with antigen-driven responses.

The sequences come from whole blood, collected in connection with sensitization to the hapten diphenylcyclopropenone (DPC). The sequence links TRBV11-2 to TRBJ2-3; the D region possibly corresponds to TRBD2 (6 bases align). The origin of this receptor is a woman between 18 and 29 years old with alopecia areata. Some clones in this sample may be carry-over from other donors' samples. In nucleotide form, the sequence is TGTGCCAGCAGCCCCTCAGCAGGGACTAGCACAGATACGCAGTATTTT. Its protein product is CASSPSAGTSTDTQYF.